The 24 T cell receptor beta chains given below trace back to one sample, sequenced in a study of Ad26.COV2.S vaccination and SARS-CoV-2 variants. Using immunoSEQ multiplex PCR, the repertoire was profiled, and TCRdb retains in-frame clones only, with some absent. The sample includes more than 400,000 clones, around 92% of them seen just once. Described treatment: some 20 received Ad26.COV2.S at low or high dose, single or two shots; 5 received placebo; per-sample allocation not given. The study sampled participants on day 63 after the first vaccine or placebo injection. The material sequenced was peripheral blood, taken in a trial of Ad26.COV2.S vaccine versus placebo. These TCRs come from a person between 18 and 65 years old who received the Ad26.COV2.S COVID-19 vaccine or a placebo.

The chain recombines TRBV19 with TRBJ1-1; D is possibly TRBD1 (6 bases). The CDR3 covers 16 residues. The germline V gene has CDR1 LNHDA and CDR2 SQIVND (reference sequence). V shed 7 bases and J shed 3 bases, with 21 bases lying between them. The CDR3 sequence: CASTQNRFRGDTEAFF. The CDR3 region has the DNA TGTGCCAGTACCCAAAATCGTTTTAGGGGGGACACTGAAGCTTTCTTT.

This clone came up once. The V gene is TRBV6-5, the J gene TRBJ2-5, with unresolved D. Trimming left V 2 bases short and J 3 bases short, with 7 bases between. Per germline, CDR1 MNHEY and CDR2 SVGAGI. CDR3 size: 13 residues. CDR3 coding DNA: TGTGCCAGCAGTTACCCAAGCGAAGAGACCCAGTACTTC. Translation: CASSYPSEETQYF.

CDR3 nucleotides: TGTGCCAGCTCACCACCGTCCAGGGTCCCCACCGGGGAGCTGTTTTTT. Translating it yields CASSPPSRVPTGELFF. This chain joins TRBV18 and TRBJ2-2, with D tentatively TRBD1 (5 bases). V dropped 0 bases and J dropped 4 bases, with 12 bases sitting between them. Per the germline V gene, CDR1 is KGHSH and CDR2 is LQKENI. The CDR3 covers 16 residues.

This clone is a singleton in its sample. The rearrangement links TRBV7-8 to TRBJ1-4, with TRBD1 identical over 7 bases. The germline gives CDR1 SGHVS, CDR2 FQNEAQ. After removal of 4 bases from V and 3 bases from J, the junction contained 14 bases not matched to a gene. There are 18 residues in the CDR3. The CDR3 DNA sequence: TGTGCCAGCAGCTCCAGACCCCCAGGGGGAAGGGCTAATGAAAAACTGTTTTTT. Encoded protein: CASSSRPPGGRANEKLFF. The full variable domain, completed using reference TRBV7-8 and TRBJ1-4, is GAGVSQSPRYKVAKRGQDVALRCDPISGHVSLFWYQQALGQGPEFLTYFQNEAQLDKSGLPSDRFFAERPEGSVSTLKIQRTQQEDSAVYLCASSSRPPGGRANEKLFFGSGTQLSVL.

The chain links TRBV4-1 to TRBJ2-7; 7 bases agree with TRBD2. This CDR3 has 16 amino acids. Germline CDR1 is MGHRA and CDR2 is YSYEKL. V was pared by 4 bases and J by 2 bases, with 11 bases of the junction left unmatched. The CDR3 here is CASSLLPSGATYEQYF. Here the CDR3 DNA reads TGCGCCAGCAGCCTCCTCCCAAGCGGGGCCACCTACGAGCAGTACTTC.

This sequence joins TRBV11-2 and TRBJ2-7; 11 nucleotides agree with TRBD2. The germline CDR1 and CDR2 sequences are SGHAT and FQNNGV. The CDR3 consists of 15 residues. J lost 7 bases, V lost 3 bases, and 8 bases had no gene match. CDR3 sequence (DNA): TGTGCCAGCAGCTTGACTAGCGGGGTAGTTGGGGAGCAGTACTTC. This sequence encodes CASSLTSGVVGEQYF.

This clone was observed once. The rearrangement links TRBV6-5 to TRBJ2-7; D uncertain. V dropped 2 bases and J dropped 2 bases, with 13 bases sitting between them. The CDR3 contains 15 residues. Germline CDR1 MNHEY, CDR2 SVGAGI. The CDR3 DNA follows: TGTGCCAGCAGTTACGATCGGGCCCGTCCCTACGAGCAGTACTTC. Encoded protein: CASSYDRARPYEQYF.

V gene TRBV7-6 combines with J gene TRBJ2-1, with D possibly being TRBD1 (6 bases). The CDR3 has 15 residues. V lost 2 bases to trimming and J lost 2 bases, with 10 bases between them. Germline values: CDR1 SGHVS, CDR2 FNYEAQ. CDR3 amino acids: CASSLIGQPYNEQFF. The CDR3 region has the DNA TGTGCCAGCAGCTTAATTGGACAGCCCTACAATGAGCAGTTCTTC.

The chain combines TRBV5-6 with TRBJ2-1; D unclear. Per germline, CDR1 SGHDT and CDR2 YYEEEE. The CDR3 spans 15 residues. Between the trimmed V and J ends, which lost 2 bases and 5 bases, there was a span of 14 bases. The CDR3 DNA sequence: TGTGCCAGCAGCTTCCCAGAGAAGCTCGACAATGAGCAGTTCTTC. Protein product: CASSFPEKLDNEQFF.

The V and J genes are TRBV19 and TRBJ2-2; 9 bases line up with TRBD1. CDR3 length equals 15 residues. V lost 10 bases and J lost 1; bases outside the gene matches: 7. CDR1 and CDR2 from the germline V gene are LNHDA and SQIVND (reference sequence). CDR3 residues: CATTGDRVNTGELFF. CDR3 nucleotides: TGTGCCACCACCGGGGACAGGGTGAACACCGGGGAGCTGTTTTTT. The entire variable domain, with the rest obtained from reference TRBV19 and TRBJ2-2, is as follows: DGGITQSPKYLFRKEGQNVTLSCEQNLNHDAMYWYRQDPGQGLRLIYYSQIVNDFQKGDIAEGYSVSREKKESFPLTVTSAQKNPTAFYLCATTGDRVNTGELFFGEGSRLTVL.

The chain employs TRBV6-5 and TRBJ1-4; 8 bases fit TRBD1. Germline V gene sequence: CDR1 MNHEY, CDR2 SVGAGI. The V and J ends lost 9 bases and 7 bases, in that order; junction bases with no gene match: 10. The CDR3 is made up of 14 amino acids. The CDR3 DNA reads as TGTGCCAGTTCCGTGACAGGGGATGTTGAAAAACTGTTTTTT. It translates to CASSVTGDVEKLFF.

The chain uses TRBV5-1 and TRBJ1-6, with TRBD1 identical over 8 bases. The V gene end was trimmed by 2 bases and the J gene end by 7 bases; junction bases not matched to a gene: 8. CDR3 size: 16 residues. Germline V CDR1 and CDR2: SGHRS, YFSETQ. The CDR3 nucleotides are TGCGCCAGCAGCTTCGATGGGGACAGGTTCAATTCACCCCTCCACTTT. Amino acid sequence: CASSFDGDRFNSPLHF.

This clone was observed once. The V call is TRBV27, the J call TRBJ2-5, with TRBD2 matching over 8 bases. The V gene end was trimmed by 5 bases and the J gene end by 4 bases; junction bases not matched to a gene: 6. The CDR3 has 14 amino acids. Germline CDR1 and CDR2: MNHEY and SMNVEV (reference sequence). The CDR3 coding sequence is TGTGCCAGCAGTGCTTTAGCGGGGAGAGAGACCCAGTACTTC. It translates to CASSALAGRETQYF.

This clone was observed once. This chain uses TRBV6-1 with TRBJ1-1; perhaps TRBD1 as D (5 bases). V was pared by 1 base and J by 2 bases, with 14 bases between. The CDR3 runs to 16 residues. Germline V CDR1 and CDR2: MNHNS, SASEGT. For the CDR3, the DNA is TGTGCCAGCAGTGAAGACCAGGGCTTCTTTAACACTGAAGCTTTCTTT. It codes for CASSEDQGFFNTEAFF.

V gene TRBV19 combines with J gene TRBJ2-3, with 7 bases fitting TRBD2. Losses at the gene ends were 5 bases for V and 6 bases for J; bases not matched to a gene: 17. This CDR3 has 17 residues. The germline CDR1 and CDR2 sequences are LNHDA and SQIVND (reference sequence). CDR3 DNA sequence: TGTGCCAGTAGTCCCACTGCGGGGGTTACCCCCCACGATACGCAGTATTTT. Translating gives CASSPTAGVTPHDTQYF.

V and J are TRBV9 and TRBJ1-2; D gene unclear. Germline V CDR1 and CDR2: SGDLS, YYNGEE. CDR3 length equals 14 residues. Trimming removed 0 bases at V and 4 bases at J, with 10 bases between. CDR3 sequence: CASSVGGGGYGYTF. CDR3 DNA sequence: TGTGCCAGCAGCGTAGGCGGAGGCGGCTATGGCTACACCTTC.

The CDR3 nucleotides are TGTGCCAGCAGCCCCCGGGTTAGCGGGGGATCAGATACGCAGTATTTT. It specifies CASSPRVSGGSDTQYF. This sequence joins TRBV7-6 and TRBJ2-3; TRBD2 aligns across 9 bases. The germline V gene encodes CDR1 SGHVS and CDR2 FNYEAQ. The CDR3 covers 16 residues. The J segment lost 4 bases and the V segment lost 5 bases, leaving 10 bases of the junction unmatched.

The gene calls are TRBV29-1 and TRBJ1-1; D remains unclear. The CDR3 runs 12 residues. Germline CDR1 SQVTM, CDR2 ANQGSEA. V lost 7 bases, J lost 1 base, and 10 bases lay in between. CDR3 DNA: TGCAGCGATCTGGGAACGAACACTGAAGCTTTCTTT. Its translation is CSDLGTNTEAFF.

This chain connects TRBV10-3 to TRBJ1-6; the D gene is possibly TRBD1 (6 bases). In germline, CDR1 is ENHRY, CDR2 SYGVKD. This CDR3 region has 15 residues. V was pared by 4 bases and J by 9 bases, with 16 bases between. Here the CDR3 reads CAISVGPKGGSPLHF. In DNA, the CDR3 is TGTGCCATCAGTGTTGGGCCAAAAGGGGGTTCACCCCTCCACTTT.

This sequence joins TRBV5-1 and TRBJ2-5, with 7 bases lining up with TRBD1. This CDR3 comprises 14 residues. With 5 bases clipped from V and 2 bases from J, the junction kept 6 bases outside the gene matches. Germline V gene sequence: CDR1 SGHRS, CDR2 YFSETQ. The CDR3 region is CASRLTGPQETQYF. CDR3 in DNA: TGCGCCAGCAGACTGACAGGGCCACAAGAGACCCAGTACTTC. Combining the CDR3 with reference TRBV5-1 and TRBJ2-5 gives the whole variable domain KAGVTQTPRYLIKTRGQQVTLSCSPISGHRSVSWYQQTPGQGLQFLFEYFSETQRNKGNFPGRFSGRQFSNSRSEMNVSTLELGDSALYLCASRLTGPQETQYFGPGTRLLVL.

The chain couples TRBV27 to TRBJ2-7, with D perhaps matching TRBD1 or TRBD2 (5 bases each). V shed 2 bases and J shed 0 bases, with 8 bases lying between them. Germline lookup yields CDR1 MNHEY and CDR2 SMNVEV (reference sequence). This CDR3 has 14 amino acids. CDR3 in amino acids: CASSLEGYSYEQYF. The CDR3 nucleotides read TGTGCCAGCAGTTTAGAGGGGTACTCCTACGAGCAGTACTTC.

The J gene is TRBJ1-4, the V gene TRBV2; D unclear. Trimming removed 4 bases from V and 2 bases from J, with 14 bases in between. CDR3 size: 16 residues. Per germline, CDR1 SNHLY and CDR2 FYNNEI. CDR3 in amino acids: CASSAGSGFTNEKLFF. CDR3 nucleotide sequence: TGTGCCAGCAGTGCTGGCAGCGGATTCACTAATGAAAAACTGTTTTTT.

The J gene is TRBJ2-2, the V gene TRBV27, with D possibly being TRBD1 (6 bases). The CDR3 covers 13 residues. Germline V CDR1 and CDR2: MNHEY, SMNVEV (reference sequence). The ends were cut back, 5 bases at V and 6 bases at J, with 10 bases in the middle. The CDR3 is CASSGSGAGELFF. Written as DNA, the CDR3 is TGTGCCAGCAGTGGGTCAGGGGCCGGGGAGCTGTTTTTT.

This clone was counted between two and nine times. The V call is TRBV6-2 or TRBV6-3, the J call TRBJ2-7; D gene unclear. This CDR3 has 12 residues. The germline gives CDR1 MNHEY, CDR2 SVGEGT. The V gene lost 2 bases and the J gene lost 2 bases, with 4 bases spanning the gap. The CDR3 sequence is CASSYNTYEQYF. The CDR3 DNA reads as TGTGCCAGCAGTTACAATACCTACGAGCAGTACTTC.